This TCR beta chain stems from a study of CD8+ T cells in alopecia areata. RNA, once extracted, was reverse transcribed into cDNA for use as the sequencing template. The repertoire was sequenced with immunoSEQ multiplex PCR; TCRdb's copy has only in-frame clones and lacks some. Of roughly 150,000 clones in the sample, around 58% are singletons; the top ten hold roughly 6.7%. There are 14 residues in the CDR3. Per germline, CDR1 MNHEY and CDR2 SVGAGI. With 10 bases removed from V and 3 bases from J, the gap between germline ends came to 15 bases. Punch biopsies of lesional scalp, plus peripheral blood, were taken from alopecia areata patients.

The source is a human donor with alopecia areata. The V gene is TRBV6-5, the J gene TRBJ2-2; D might be TRBD2 (6 bases). The specimen comprised CD4+ T cells sorted from blood, sampled at week 0. The CDR3 DNA follows: TGTGCCACCACCAGGGACTTCTACACCGGGGAGCTGTTTTTT. Protein product: CATTRDFYTGELFF.